Presented here are 28 T cell receptor beta chains from one specimen sequenced in a study of blood T cell repertoires in COVID-19. Sequencing used immunoSEQ multiplex PCR; TCRdb keeps in-frame clones, though not all of them. Counted here are fewer than 250,000 clones, about four fifths occurring once; the ten biggest clones make up roughly 3.2%. The sample consisted of PBMCs or T cells enriched from blood (not recorded which). Receptors were obtained from a woman in her thirties who had recovered from COVID-19.

The chain combines TRBV24-1 with TRBJ1-2; TRBD1 is a possible D gene (5 bases). The V gene lost 8 bases and the J gene lost 7 bases, with 13 bases spanning the gap. The CDR3 runs 12 residues. The germline V gene has CDR1 KGHDR and CDR2 SFDVKD. The CDR3 spells CATKGDEVGYTF. In nucleotides, the CDR3 is TGTGCCACCAAAGGGGATGAAGTTGGCTACACCTTC.

The chain recombines TRBV12-3 or TRBV12-4 with TRBJ2-1; TRBD1 agrees at 9 bases. Losses at the gene ends were 11 bases for V and 4 bases for J; bases not matched to a gene: 3. The CDR3 runs to 12 residues. The CDR3 coding sequence is TGTGCCTCGACAGGGGGATACAATGAGCAGTTCTTC. It translates to CASTGGYNEQFF.

The CDR3 spells CASSGTGDGYTF. CDR3 bases: TGTGCCAGCAGCGGGACAGGGGATGGCTACACCTTC. The genes are TRBV9 and TRBJ1-2; 9 bases fit TRBD1. The ends lost 3 bases at V and 6 bases at J; junction bases unmatched: 0. Germline V gives CDR1 SGDLS, CDR2 YYNGEE. The CDR3 length is 12 residues. Based on the CDR3 plus reference TRBV9 and TRBJ1-2, the full variable domain is DSGVTQTPKHLITATGQRVTLRCSPRSGDLSVYWYQQSLDQGLQFLIQYYNGEERAKGNILERFSAQQFPDLHSELNLSSLELGDSALYFCASSGTGDGYTFGSGTRLTVV.

This clone turned up a few times. The chain links TRBV29-1 to TRBJ1-4; no definite D call. Trimming took off 1 base at V and 4 bases at J, with 7 bases between the two ends. Per germline, CDR1 SQVTM and CDR2 ANQGSEA. The CDR3 runs 13 residues. The CDR3 nucleotides read TGCAGCGTTGAAGGGCAGTTTAATGAAAAACTGTTTTTT. Translation gives CSVEGQFNEKLFF.

The rearrangement links TRBV24-1 to TRBJ2-3; TRBD2 aligns across 8 bases. This CDR3 region has 17 residues. J was trimmed by 0 bases and V by 3 bases; bases with no gene match: 7. In germline, CDR1 is KGHDR, CDR2 SFDVKD. The CDR3 nucleotides read TGTGCCACCAGTGATCCGGCGCTAGCGGGTAGCACAGATACGCAGTATTTT. Translating gives CATSDPALAGSTDTQYF.

The rearrangement uses TRBV9 and TRBJ1-2; maybe TRBD1 (6 bases). Germline V CDR1 and CDR2: SGDLS, YYNGEE. CDR3 length equals 14 residues. Trimming left V 3 bases short and J 7 bases short, with 16 bases between. DNA of the CDR3: TGTGCCAGCAGCGGCGATCCCTCCAGGGGTGGCTACACCTTC. This sequence encodes CASSGDPSRGGYTF.

The chain links TRBV18 to TRBJ2-5, with TRBD1 matching over 7 bases. Germline values: CDR1 KGHSH, CDR2 LQKENI. V was clipped by 2 bases and J by 4 bases; unmatched bases: 4. The CDR3 loop spans 14 amino acids. CDR3 nucleotides: TGTGCCAGCTCACCAACAGGGGTGGGAGAGACCCAGTACTTC. As protein: CASSPTGVGETQYF.

The chain combines TRBV5-1 with TRBJ1-5; D may be TRBD1 (5 bases). CDR1 and CDR2 (germline): SGHRS, YFSETQ. Between the trimmed V and J ends, which lost 4 bases and 5 bases, there was a span of 10 bases. CDR3 length: 13 residues. This chain's CDR3 is CASSTEGHQPQHF. CDR3 coding DNA: TGCGCCAGCAGCACGGAGGGGCATCAGCCCCAGCATTTT.

This clone showed up just once. The chain has TRBV9 and TRBJ2-1, with TRBD2 matching 9 bases. V lost 2 bases to trimming and J lost 2 bases; unmatched junction nucleotides: 5. Germline V gene data show CDR1 as SGDLS and CDR2 as YYNGEE. The CDR3 is 16 amino acids. This chain's CDR3 is CASSVSGGLTYNEQFF. DNA for the CDR3: TGTGCCAGCAGCGTGAGCGGGGGGTTAACCTACAATGAGCAGTTCTTC.

The J gene is TRBJ1-4, the V gene TRBV21-1; the table's D call, TRBD1, has no DNA check behind it. TRBV21-1 is annotated as a pseudogene. This CDR3 spans 14 amino acids. The CDR3 DNA is TGTGCCAGCAGTGTGCAGGGCTCTAATGAAAAACTGTTTTTT. Protein: CASSVQGSNEKLFF.

This clone has more than one count but fewer than ten. The DNA for the CDR3 is TGTGCCACCAGCAGGCCCGGAGTGTGGGACAGTGACAATGAGCAGTTCTTC. Encoded protein: CATSRPGVWDSDNEQFF. This chain uses TRBV15 with TRBJ2-1; 7 positions match TRBD1. Germline V CDR1 and CDR2: LNHNV, YYDKDF (reference sequence). V was clipped by 3 bases and J by 5 bases; unmatched bases: 13. This CDR3 spans 17 amino acids.

V usage is TRBV3-1 (or the pseudogene TRBV3-2) and J usage is TRBJ1-1; D might be TRBD1 (6 bases). The germline CDR1 and CDR2 sequences are LGHDT and YNNKEL (reference sequence). The CDR3 contains 14 residues. The V end was cut by 6 bases, the J end by 2 bases, with 13 bases between. The DNA of the CDR3 is TGTGCCAGCAGTCCTAGGACAGATAACACTGAAGCTTTCTTT. Translated, it gives CASSPRTDNTEAFF.

The chain is built from TRBV10-3 and TRBJ1-1, with D possibly TRBD1 on 5 matching bases. The V end lost 8 bases, the J end lost 6 bases, and 16 bases lay between the germline ends. This CDR3 is built from 13 residues. The V gene's germline CDR1 is ENHRY and CDR2 SYGVKD. The CDR3 region has the DNA TGTGCCATCGCCGACCCCAGGGAGGCTGAAGCTTTCTTT. Translated: CAIADPREAEAFF.

This clone was observed once. The gene calls are TRBV6-5 and TRBJ2-5; 9 nucleotides agree with TRBD1. The CDR3 length is 13 residues. J gave up 4 bases and V 8 bases, and 5 bases lay outside the gene matches. Germline CDR1 and CDR2: MNHEY and SVGAGI. The chain's CDR3 is CASLDRGGETQYF. In DNA form, the CDR3 reads TGTGCCAGCTTAGACAGGGGGGGAGAGACCCAGTACTTC.

V usage is TRBV7-2 and J usage is TRBJ1-6; 9 bases match TRBD1. The V gene end was trimmed by 7 bases and the J gene end by 7 bases; junction bases not matched to a gene: 5. The CDR3 covers 14 residues. Germline V gene lookup returns CDR1 SGHTA and CDR2 FQGNSA. The CDR3 DNA reads as TGTGCCAGCATGGCCGGGACAGGGAATTCACCCCTCCACTTT. Its protein is CASMAGTGNSPLHF.

The chain employs TRBV28 and TRBJ1-1, with a possible D match to TRBD1 (5 bases). The CDR3 runs to 13 residues. Per germline, CDR1 MDHEN and CDR2 SYDVKM. V shed 4 bases and J shed 11 bases, with 17 bases lying between them. The CDR3 spells CASSSNSGLGAFF. CDR3 DNA sequence: TGTGCCAGCAGTTCAAACTCAGGGCTAGGGGCTTTCTTT.

This chain connects TRBV5-5 to TRBJ2-7; 7 nucleotides line up with TRBD2. The germline CDR1 and CDR2 sequences are SGHKS and YYEKEE (reference sequence). The CDR3 totals 15 residues. Trimming took 0 bases from V and 3 from J; bases not matched to a gene: 6. CDR3 DNA sequence: TGTGCCAGCAGCTTGGCCGGACTAGATAACTACGAGCAGTACTTC. Translating it yields CASSLAGLDNYEQYF.

V gene TRBV6-5 combines with J gene TRBJ1-2; 7 bases align to TRBD1. The ends lost 6 bases at V and 10 bases at J; junction bases unmatched: 11. This CDR3 region has 13 residues. Germline assignment: CDR1 MNHEY and CDR2 SVGAGI. This CDR3 is CASSTGTATPYTF. CDR3 in DNA: TGTGCCAGCAGCACGGGGACAGCTACCCCCTACACCTTC.

This clone has more than one count but fewer than ten. The chain has TRBV7-2 and TRBJ2-4; D remains unclear. CDR3 size: 15 residues. The germline CDR1 and CDR2 sequences are SGHTA and FQGNSA. The ends were cut back, 5 bases at V and 0 bases at J, with 11 bases in the middle. The CDR3 DNA is TGTGCCAGCAGCCCCCAGGTTCTAGCCAAAAACATTCAGTACTTC. Protein product: CASSPQVLAKNIQYF.

The chain's CDR3 is CASSFDTNYGYTF. In nucleotides, the CDR3 is TGTGCCAGCAGTTTCGACACAAACTATGGCTACACCTTC. V gene TRBV6-2 or TRBV6-3 combines with J gene TRBJ1-2; D remains unclear. Germline CDR1 reads MNHEY; CDR2 reads SVGEGT. The CDR3 is 13 residues long. V lost 4 bases, J lost 2 bases, and 8 bases lay in between.

The V call is TRBV7-8, the J call TRBJ2-1; D perhaps matches TRBD2 (5 bases). V shed 1 base and J shed 2 bases, with 12 bases lying between them. CDR3 length equals 16 residues. Germline CDR1 reads SGHVS; CDR2 reads FQNEAQ. CDR3 residues: CASSLVERVTYNEQFF. CDR3 in DNA: TGTGCCAGCAGCTTAGTCGAGAGGGTCACCTACAATGAGCAGTTCTTC.

The chain recombines TRBV5-1 with TRBJ1-5; D remains unclear. The CDR3 is 12 amino acids. Germline V CDR1 and CDR2: SGHRS, YFSETQ. The V and J ends lost 1 base and 7 bases respectively, with 6 bases between them. The CDR3 reads CASSLSGQPQHF. CDR3 coding DNA: TGCGCCAGCAGCTTGTCGGGGCAGCCCCAGCATTTT.

The chain couples TRBV30 to TRBJ2-3; no clear D gene. Deletions cut 2 bases from V and 0 bases from J, with 9 bases between. This CDR3 is 14 amino acids long. Germline assignment: CDR1 GTSNPN and CDR2 SVGIG (reference sequence). CDR3: CAWSFQFSTDTQYF. The CDR3 coding sequence is TGTGCCTGGAGTTTTCAATTTAGCACAGATACGCAGTATTTT.

The chain recombines TRBV20-1 with TRBJ2-7; D is possibly TRBD1 (5 bases). Trimming left V 3 bases short and J 1 base short, with 10 bases between. The CDR3 length is 13 residues. The germline V gene has CDR1 DFQATT and CDR2 SNEGSKA (reference sequence). The CDR3 DNA is TGCAGTGCTAGTTCCGACAGTTCCTACGAGCAGTACTTC. This codes for CSASSDSSYEQYF.

CDR3 residues: CASSDPRAPQVPQHF. Here the CDR3 DNA reads TGTGCCAGCAGTGACCCCCGAGCCCCACAGGTGCCCCAGCATTTT. The rearrangement joins TRBV2 to TRBJ1-5; D may be TRBD1 (5 bases). CDR3 length: 15 residues. Germline loops: CDR1 SNHLY, CDR2 FYNNEI. Trimming took 3 bases from V and 9 from J, leaving 18 bases between them.

This CDR3 is CASSFRNYGYTF. The CDR3 DNA is TGTGCCAGCTCATTTCGGAACTATGGCTACACCTTC. The chain has TRBV18 and TRBJ1-2; D gene uncertain. Trimming pared 5 bases from V and 2 bases from J, leaving 6 bases between. CDR3 length equals 12 residues. CDR1 and CDR2 (germline): KGHSH, LQKENI.

Note on this clone: At one end, the junction sequence differs from germline, possibly due to a read error. The J gene is TRBJ2-3, the V gene TRBV7-2, with 12 bases lining up with TRBD2. This CDR3 region has 14 residues. The germline gives CDR1 SGHTA, CDR2 FQGNSA. The CDR3 nucleotides read TGTGCCAGCAGCCCCGGACTAGCGGGGCTCTGGGGGGATTTT. This translates into CASSPGLAGLWGDF. The full variable domain, rest sourced from reference TRBV7-2 and TRBJ2-3, is GAGVSQSPSNKVTEKGKDVELRCDPISGHTALYWYRQSLGQGLEFLIYFQGNSAPDKSGLPSDRFSAERTGGSVSTLTIQRTQQEDSAVYLCASSPGLAGLWGDFGPGTRLTVL.

The J gene is TRBJ2-7, the V gene TRBV4-1; 11 bases match TRBD2. Germline V lookup: CDR1 MGHRA, CDR2 YSYEKL. Unmatched junction bases numbered 2, after V lost 1 base and J lost 3 bases. This CDR3 region has 15 residues. In nucleotides, the CDR3 is TGCGCCAGCAGCCAAGTTGGGACTAGCGGCTACGAGCAGTACTTC. It yields the protein CASSQVGTSGYEQYF.